This T cell receptor beta chain is from a study of cytomegalovirus exposure and HLA in healthy donors. Assay used: immunoSEQ multiplex PCR; TCRdb lists only in-frame clones, some missing. The data show roughly 68,000 clones, with around 89% seen just once and over 1.5% held by the top ten. This CDR3 contains 15 residues. The ends lost 3 bases at V and 6 bases at J; junction bases unmatched: 9. Germline CDR1 is MDHEN and CDR2 is SYDVKM. This clone is a singleton in its sample. Input material: PBMCs. This TCR was recovered from a young woman in good health and CMV-seronegative. This chain uses TRBV28 with TRBJ1-1, with 8 bases that match TRBD1. In DNA, the CDR3 is TGTGCCAGCAGTTTGAGGACAGGGTCTTTGGCTGAAGCTTTCTTT. Residues: CASSLRTGSLAEAFF.